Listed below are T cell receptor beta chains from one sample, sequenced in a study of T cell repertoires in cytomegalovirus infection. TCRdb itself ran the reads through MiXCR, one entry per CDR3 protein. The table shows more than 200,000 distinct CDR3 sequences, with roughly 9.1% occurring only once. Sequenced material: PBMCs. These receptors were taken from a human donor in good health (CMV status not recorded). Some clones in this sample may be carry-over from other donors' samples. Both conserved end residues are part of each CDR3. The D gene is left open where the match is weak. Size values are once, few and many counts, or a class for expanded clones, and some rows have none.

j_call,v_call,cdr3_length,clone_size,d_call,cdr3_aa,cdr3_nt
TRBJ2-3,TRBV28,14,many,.,CASSLWSEEDTQYF,TGTGCCAGCAGTTTATGGTCAGAAGAAGATACGCAGTATTTT
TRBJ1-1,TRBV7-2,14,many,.,CASSFPGPGREAFF,TGTGCCAGCAGCTTTCCGGGGCCAGGGAGGGAAGCTTTCTTT
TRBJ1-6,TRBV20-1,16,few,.,CSARSPGHLYNSPLHF,TGCAGTGCTAGGTCGCCGGGACACCTCTATAATTCACCCCTCCACTTT
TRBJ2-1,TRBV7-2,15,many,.,CASSFRGSRGNEQFF,TGTGCCAGCAGCTTCCGTGGGAGCCGGGGCAATGAGCAGTTCTTC
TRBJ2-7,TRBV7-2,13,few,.,CASSYRAPYEQYF,TGTGCCAGCAGCTATCGGGCGCCCTACGAGCAGTACTTC
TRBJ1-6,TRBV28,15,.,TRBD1,CASSRGDRVFSPLHF,TGTGCCAGCAGTAGGGGGGACAGGGTATTTTCACCCCTCCACTTT
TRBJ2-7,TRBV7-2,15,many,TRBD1,CASSPGTGVTGEQYF,TGTGCCAGCAGCCCCGGGACAGGGGTTACGGGCGAGCAGTACTTC
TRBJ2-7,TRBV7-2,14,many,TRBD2,CASSLLAGGYEQYF,TGTGCCAGCAGCTTATTAGCGGGAGGTTACGAGCAGTACTTC
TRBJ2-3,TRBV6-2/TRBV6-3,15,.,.,CASKRRGMATDTQYF,TGTGCCAGCAAGAGAAGAGGGATGGCCACAGATACGCAGTATTTT
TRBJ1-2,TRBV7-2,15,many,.,CASSLGTTINYGYTF,TGTGCCAGCAGCCTGGGGACAACCATAAACTATGGCTACACCTTC
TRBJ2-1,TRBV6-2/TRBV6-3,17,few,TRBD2,CASSFILLAYSYNEQFF,TGTGCCAGCAGTTTCATTCTACTAGCGTACTCCTACAATGAGCAGTTCTTC
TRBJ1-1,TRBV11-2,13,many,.,CASSLDRATEAFF,TGTGCCAGCAGCCTCGACCGCGCCACTGAAGCTTTCTTT
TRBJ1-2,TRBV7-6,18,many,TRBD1,CASSLTSGQGLTNYGYTF,TGTGCCAGCAGCTTGACTTCGGGACAGGGGTTAACTAACTATGGCTACACCTTC
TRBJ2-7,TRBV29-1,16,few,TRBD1,CSVEDPGTGASYEQYF,TGCAGCGTTGAAGATCCCGGGACAGGGGCCTCCTACGAGCAGTACTTC
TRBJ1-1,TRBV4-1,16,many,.,CASSQDRSPRGAEAFF,TGCGCCAGCAGCCAAGATCGGTCACCGAGGGGAGCTGAAGCTTTCTTT
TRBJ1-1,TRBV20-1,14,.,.,CSARDREGNTEAFF,TGCAGTGCTAGAGACAGAGAGGGGAACACTGAAGCTTTCTTT
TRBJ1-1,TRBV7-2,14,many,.,CASSFQGLGTEAFF,TGTGCCAGCAGTTTTCAGGGATTGGGCACTGAAGCTTTCTTT
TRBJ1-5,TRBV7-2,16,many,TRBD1,CASTQGQGAGNQPQHF,TGTGCCAGCACCCAAGGACAGGGGGCTGGCAATCAGCCCCAGCATTTT
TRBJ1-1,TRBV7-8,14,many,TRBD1,CASSSTGGLTEAFF,TGTGCCAGCAGCTCCACAGGGGGTCTCACTGAAGCTTTCTTT
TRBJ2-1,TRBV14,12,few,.,CASSQGGREQFF,TGTGCCAGCAGCCAAGGTGGACGTGAGCAGTTCTTC
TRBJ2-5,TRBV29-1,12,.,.,CSVWGYQETQYF,TGCAGCGTTTGGGGGTACCAAGAGACCCAGTACTTC
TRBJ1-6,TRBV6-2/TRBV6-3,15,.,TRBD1,CASSYRGQANSPLHF,TGTGCCAGCAGTTACCGGGGACAGGCTAATTCACCCCTCCACTTT
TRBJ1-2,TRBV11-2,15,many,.,CASSPAGSRRYGYTF,TGTGCCAGCAGCCCCGCCGGTTCCCGGCGCTATGGCTACACCTTC
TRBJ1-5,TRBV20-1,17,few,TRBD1,CSASAGQGAYSNQPQHF,TGCAGTGCTAGTGCCGGACAGGGCGCTTATAGCAATCAGCCCCAGCATTTT
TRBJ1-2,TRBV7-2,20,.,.,CASSLRGGGQGGETNYGYTF,TGTGCCAGCAGCCTCCGGGGAGGTGGTCAGGGCGGCGAAACCAACTATGGCTACACCTTC
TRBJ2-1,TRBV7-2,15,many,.,CASRVGPSSYNEQFF,TGTGCCAGTCGGGTGGGGCCTAGCTCCTACAATGAGCAGTTCTTC
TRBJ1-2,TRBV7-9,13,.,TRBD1,CASSLGQYYGYTF,TGTGCCAGCAGCTTGGGACAGTACTATGGCTACACCTTC
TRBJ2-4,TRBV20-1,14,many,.,CSALARLAKNIQYF,TGCAGTGCCTTAGCTCGACTAGCCAAAAACATTCAGTACTTC
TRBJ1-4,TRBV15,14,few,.,CATTPDVLYEKLFF,TGTGCCACCACCCCGGACGTCTTGTATGAAAAACTGTTTTTT
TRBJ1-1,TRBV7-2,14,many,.,CASSLRTGVSEAFF,TGTGCCAGCAGCTTAAGGACGGGGGTGTCTGAAGCTTTCTTT
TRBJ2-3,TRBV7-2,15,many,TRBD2,CASSSTSGATDTQYF,TGTGCCAGCAGTTCGACTAGCGGGGCCACAGATACGCAGTATTTT
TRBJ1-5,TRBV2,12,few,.,CASSGFVQPQHF,TGTGCCAGCAGTGGGTTCGTTCAGCCCCAGCATTTT
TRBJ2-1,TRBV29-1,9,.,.,CSVGAEQFF,TGCAGCGTTGGCGCGGAGCAGTTCTTC
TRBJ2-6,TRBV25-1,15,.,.,CASSAPGAGANVLTF,TGTGCCAGCAGTGCCCCAGGGGCTGGGGCCAACGTCCTGACTTTC
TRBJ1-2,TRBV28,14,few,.,CASRTTGVQLGYTF,TGTGCCAGCAGGACGACCGGGGTTCAGCTGGGCTACACCTTC
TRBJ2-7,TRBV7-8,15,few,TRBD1,CASSAGTGRFYEQYF,TGTGCCAGCAGCGCCGGGACAGGGAGGTTCTACGAGCAGTACTTC
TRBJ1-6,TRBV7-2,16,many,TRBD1,CASSSPPGGQGSPLHF,TGTGCCAGCAGCTCCCCCCCAGGGGGGCAAGGGTCACCCCTCCACTTT
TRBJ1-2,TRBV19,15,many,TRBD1,CASSIPSGGNYGYTF,TGTGCCAGTAGTATCCCTTCAGGGGGCAACTATGGCTACACCTTC
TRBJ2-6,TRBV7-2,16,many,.,CASSPTGALKTNVLTF,TGTGCCAGCAGCCCGACGGGGGCTCTTAAGACCAACGTCCTGACTTTC
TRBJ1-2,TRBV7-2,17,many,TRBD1,CASSLGTGIKYAYGYTF,TGTGCCAGCAGCTTAGGGACAGGGATAAAATACGCCTATGGCTACACCTTC
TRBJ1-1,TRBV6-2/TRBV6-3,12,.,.,CASSSVQAEAFF,TGTGCCAGCAGTTCGGTTCAGGCTGAAGCTTTCTTT
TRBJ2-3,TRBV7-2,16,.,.,CASSSPLGQSTDTQYF,TGTGCCAGCAGCTCGCCCCTAGGGCAAAGCACAGATACGCAGTATTTT
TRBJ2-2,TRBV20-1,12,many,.,CSARQNTGELFF,TGCAGTGCTAGACAGAACACCGGGGAGCTGTTTTTT
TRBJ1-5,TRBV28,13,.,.,CASSLHPTQPQHF,TGTGCCAGCAGTTTACATCCAACTCAGCCCCAGCATTTT
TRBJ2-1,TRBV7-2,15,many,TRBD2,CASSDTSGSFYEQFF,TGTGCCAGCAGCGACACTAGCGGGAGTTTCTATGAGCAGTTCTTC
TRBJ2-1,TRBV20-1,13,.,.,CSAPGQVNNEQFF,TGCAGTGCACCGGGACAAGTCAACAATGAGCAGTTCTTC
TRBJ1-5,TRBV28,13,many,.,CASTSWRNQPQHF,TGTGCCAGCACGTCATGGAGGAATCAGCCCCAGCATTTT
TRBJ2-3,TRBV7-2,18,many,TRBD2,CASSMGLAGVFSTDTQYF,TGTGCCAGCAGCATGGGACTAGCGGGGGTATTTAGCACAGATACGCAGTATTTT
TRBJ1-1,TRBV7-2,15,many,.,CASSLIGQGGTEAFF,TGTGCCAGCAGCTTAATAGGGCAGGGCGGCACTGAAGCTTTCTTT
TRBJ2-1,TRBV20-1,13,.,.,CSAEDDGYNEQFF,TGCAGTGCTGAGGATGACGGATACAATGAGCAGTTCTTC
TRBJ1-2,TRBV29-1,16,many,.,CSVEFQRERTALGYTF,TGCAGCGTTGAATTTCAGCGAGAAAGGACAGCCTTAGGCTACACCTTC